This T cell receptor beta chain was sequenced during a study of OX40 agonist ivuxolimab in advanced cancers. On the study more broadly: Administration of intravenous ivuxolimab to patients occurred every 2 weeks at 0.01 to 10 mg/kg. Partial response was recorded in three patients: one hepatocellular carcinoma and two cutaneous melanoma cases. Findings of the study overall: In general, CD8+ T cells held more expanded clones than CD4+ did, on average.

Method: immunoSEQ multiplex PCR; TCRdb's copy keeps in-frame clones and lacks some. The table lists 39,000 or so clones, about 90% of them singletons. Comments on this clone: Antigen unknown.

Germline V gene lookup returns CDR1 SNHLY and CDR2 FYNNEI. The CDR3 has 15 residues. With V trimmed by 3 bases and J by 9 bases, 6 bases remained unmatched. The chain combines TRBV2 with TRBJ2-5; 14 bases map to TRBD2. The sequenced sample was CD4+ or CD8+ T cells sorted from blood, obtained in a trial of the OX40 agonist ivuxolimab. The clonotype was recovered from an adult with an advanced solid tumor such as melanoma, head and neck, liver or kidney cancer. In DNA form, the CDR3 reads TGTGCCAGCAGTGAGGGACTAGCGGGGGTATCCGCCCAGTACTTC. This codes for CASSEGLAGVSAQYF.